A selection of T cell receptor beta chains follows, all from one sample in a study of vaccination and CD4 T cells after COVID-19. These receptors have no known antigen. TCRdb ran MiXCR on the PCR reads and lists one entry per CDR3 protein. Of 13,000 or so distinct CDR3 sequences in the sample, approximately 65% are singletons; the top ten hold approximately 22%. The specimen was CD4+ T cells from blood, cultured in vitro. These TCRs come from a human donor who had recovered from COVID-19. The CDR3 runs from the conserved cysteine through the conserved F or W. Each record gives: clone size, J gene, D gene, V gene, CDR3 protein, CDR3 DNA. D genes are given only for firm matches. Clone size, where shown, is once, few, many, or a class for clones that have expanded.

NA TRBJ2-3 TRBD2 TRBV10-3 CATQPSGSTDTQYF TGTGCCACTCAACCTAGCGGTAGCACAGATACGCAGTATTTT
NA TRBJ2-7 TRBD2 TRBV6-7 CARPFTSGSVYEQYF TGTGCCAGACCTTTCACTAGCGGGAGTGTCTACGAGCAGTACTTC
NA TRBJ1-2 TRBD1 TRBV29-1 CSVDLRDRTNYGYTF TGCAGCGTTGATCTCCGGGACAGAACAAACTATGGCTACACCTTC
NA TRBJ1-5 NA TRBV5-1 CASSLYGTNQPQHF TGCGCCAGCAGCTTGTATGGGACTAATCAGCCCCAGCATTTT
NA TRBJ2-1 TRBD2 TRBV20-1 CSAPGTSGPLGEQFF TGCAGTGCTCCCGGGACTAGCGGCCCCCTGGGGGAGCAGTTCTTC
NA TRBJ2-7 TRBD2 TRBV7-2 CASSLSAGVIGEQYF TGTGCCAGCAGCTTATCGGCGGGAGTGATAGGCGAGCAGTACTTC
NA TRBJ2-5 TRBD2 TRBV28 CASSFQAGGIETQYF TGTGCCAGCAGTTTCCAAGCGGGAGGGATAGAGACCCAGTACTTC
few TRBJ1-5 TRBD1 TRBV7-8 CASSLGQAINQPQHF TGTGCCAGCAGCCTGGGACAGGCGATCAATCAGCCCCAGCATTTT
NA TRBJ2-7 NA TRBV19 CASSIDRLGKQYF TGTGCCAGTAGTATCGACCGCCTCGGGAAGCAGTACTTC
NA TRBJ2-3 TRBD2 TRBV30 CAWRGLAATDTQYF TGTGCCTGGAGGGGGCTAGCGGCCACAGATACGCAGTATTTT
NA TRBJ1-5 NA TRBV2 CASSTTGNQPQHF TGTGCCAGCAGTACTACTGGCAATCAGCCCCAGCATTTT
NA TRBJ2-7 NA TRBV4-1 CASSSSGPFSYEQYF TGCGCCAGCAGCTCCTCCGGGCCTTTCTCCTACGAGCAGTACTTC
few TRBJ2-3 NA TRBV20-1 CSARVPSRIKDTQYF TGCAGTGCTAGAGTTCCTAGCCGAATTAAAGATACGCAGTATTTT
NA TRBJ2-7 NA TRBV28 CASSLRAGEYEQYF TGTGCCAGCAGCCTGAGGGCTGGGGAGTACGAGCAGTACTTC
NA TRBJ1-5 NA TRBV4-3 CASSQGNHQPQHF TGCGCCAGCAGCCAGGGTAATCATCAGCCCCAGCATTTT